The entry that follows covers one T cell receptor (beta chain) sequence. The antigen is unknown. In the naive CD8 group, cells lacked CD45RO and were positively selected for CCR7, so terminally differentiated effector memory CD45RA+ cells were left out. The study enrolled healthy HIV-negative adults without recent acute infections or vaccinations as donors. Method: immunoSEQ multiplex PCR; TCRdb's copy keeps in-frame clones and lacks some. The table shows millions of clones, with roughly 94% occurring only once. This sample was included in a study of shared clonotypes between healthy human individuals. Study outcomes and limitations: Sampling used blood alone; tissue repertoires probably differ. It was observed that 5% to 6% of naive CD4 clonotypes were shared across a handful of donors.

V lost 4 bases and J lost 2, with 13 bases in between. The V gene's germline CDR1 is SGHTA and CDR2 FQGTGA. The CDR3 is made up of 15 amino acids. Sequenced: naive CD8+ T cells sorted from blood. This clonotype was sampled from a man younger than 30 in good health. The V call is TRBV7-3, the J call TRBJ2-3; TRBD1 is a possible D gene (6 bases). In nucleotides, the CDR3 is TGTGCCAGCAGCTCTACAGGGAGTGCCACAGATACGCAGTATTTT. It codes for CASSSTGSATDTQYF.